The 5 T cell receptor beta chains below come from one sample, sequenced in a study of blood T cell repertoires in COVID-19. Measured with immunoSEQ multiplex PCR; TCRdb has only the in-frame clones, and not every one. The sample contains tens of thousands of clones, around 78% of which appear only once. What was sequenced was peripheral blood. Source of these receptors: a human donor in a cohort sampled during active COVID-19.

The chain joins TRBV5-6 to TRBJ2-7; 9 bases fit TRBD1. This CDR3 spans 16 amino acids. With 4 bases clipped from V and 9 bases from J, the junction kept 17 bases outside the gene matches. CDR1 is SGHDT and CDR2 is YYEEEE in the germline V gene. CDR3 region: CASSDWDRVWPRGQYF. CDR3 nucleotides: TGTGCCAGCAGCGACTGGGACAGGGTATGGCCTAGGGGGCAGTACTTC.

This chain joins TRBV27 and TRBJ1-1, with TRBD1 identical over 7 bases. CDR1 MNHEY and CDR2 SMNVEV come from the germline V gene (reference sequence). With 8 bases clipped from V and 0 bases from J, the junction kept 6 bases outside the gene matches. The CDR3 is 14 amino acids. The chain's CDR3 is CASGDRDMNTEAFF. In DNA form, the CDR3 reads TGTGCCAGCGGAGACAGGGATATGAACACTGAAGCTTTCTTT.

The J gene is TRBJ2-3, the V gene TRBV9, with 10 bases lining up with TRBD2. V was clipped by 7 bases and J by 4 bases; unmatched bases: 12. Germline CDR1 is SGDLS and CDR2 is YYNGEE. The CDR3 has 16 amino acids. CDR3 residues: CASSLLGTSAADTQYF. CDR3 bases: TGTGCCAGCTCCCTCTTAGGGACTAGCGCGGCAGATACGCAGTATTTT.

This clone occurred a few times. This rearrangement joins TRBV23-1 to TRBJ1-6, with D possibly being TRBD1 (6 bases). TRBV23-1 falls under the ORF class, with uncertain function. V gave up 2 bases and J gave up 3 bases, with 14 bases separating them. The CDR3 runs 17 residues. CDR3 loop: CASSQRGGQNYNSPLHF. The CDR3 nucleotides are TGCGCCAGCAGTCAAAGGGGGGGCCAAAACTATAATTCACCCCTCCACTTT.

This chain uses TRBV7-2 with TRBJ2-7; D not resolved. The CDR3 is 15 amino acids. From germline, CDR1 is SGHTA and CDR2 FQGNSA. Trimming took 1 base from V and 1 from J, leaving 11 bases between them. The CDR3 spells CASSLEPGISYEQYF. The CDR3 region has the DNA TGTGCCAGCAGCTTAGAGCCTGGTATTTCCTACGAGCAGTACTTC.